A selection of T cell receptor beta chains follows, all from one sample in a study of identical twins. Using its own MiXCR run on the 5' RACE reads, TCRdb lists one record per CDR3 protein. The sample yields approximately 600,000 distinct CDR3 sequences, just over 7% seen once. These same data were also listed under a study on yellow fever vaccine responses in identical twins.

The sequenced material came from PBMCs. These receptors all stem from a woman younger than 30 in good health. CDR3s include the opening cysteine and the closing phenylalanine or tryptophan. A D gene is named only where the DNA matches it firmly. Where a row states a size, it is once, few, many or the class of an expanded clone; other rows omit it.

.,TRBV5-1,TRBJ2-6,many,TGCGCCAGCAGCTCACAGGTATCCTCTGGGGCCAACGTCCTGACTTTC,CASSSQVSSGANVLTF
TRBD1,TRBV2,TRBJ2-7,few,TGTGCCAGCAGTGAAGGGGGGACAGGGATGACCTACGAGCAGTACTTC,CASSEGGTGMTYEQYF
.,TRBV11-2,TRBJ2-3,few,TGTGCCAGCAGCTTAGATGGGGGTGCCCGTGGGGATACGCAGTATTTT,CASSLDGGARGDTQYF
TRBD2,TRBV19,TRBJ2-1,.,TGTGCCAGTAGTGATGGGCGGGAGATCTTCAATGAGCAGTTCTTC,CASSDGREIFNEQFF
TRBD1,TRBV5-1,TRBJ2-2,many,TGCGCCAGCAGCCCCAGGGGGCGCACGAACACCGGGGAGCTGTTTTTT,CASSPRGRTNTGELFF
.,TRBV7-2,TRBJ2-5,many,TGTGCCAGCAGCTTAGCAAGCTGGGGGCCCCAAGAGACCCAGTACTTC,CASSLASWGPQETQYF
TRBD2,TRBV5-1,TRBJ2-1,many,TGCGCCAGCAGCTTGGCGCACTACGCACTAGCGGGGGTGCCTGAGCAGTTCTTC,CASSLAHYALAGVPEQFF
.,TRBV28,TRBJ2-1,few,TGTGCCAGCAGTTTATACTCCAGGAATGAGCAGTTCTTC,CASSLYSRNEQFF
.,TRBV11-2,TRBJ2-5,few,TGTGCCAGCAGCTTCGCTAGGTACGAGACCCAGTACTTC,CASSFARYETQYF
TRBD2,TRBV12-3/TRBV12-4,TRBJ2-1,many,TGTGCCAGCAGTCGACTAGCGGGTTACAATGAGCAGTTCTTC,CASSRLAGYNEQFF
TRBD1,TRBV28,TRBJ2-1,few,TGTGCCAGCAGTTTATTATCAGGGGGCGCATCCCCGTCCTACAATGAGCAGTTCTTC,CASSLLSGGASPSYNEQFF
.,TRBV5-1,TRBJ1-5,many,TGCGCCAGCAGCTTTCAGGGTGGCAATCAGCCCCAGCATTTT,CASSFQGGNQPQHF
TRBD1,TRBV28,TRBJ2-5,.,TGTGCCAGCACCACCTGGGACAGGGTAGAGACCCAGTACTTC,CASTTWDRVETQYF
.,TRBV4-2,TRBJ2-5,.,TGTGCCAGCAGCCCCGAACCTCAAGAGACCCAGTACTTC,CASSPEPQETQYF
.,TRBV7-6,TRBJ2-1,.,TGTGCCAGCAGCTTAGAGGCCCCGGGGGAGCAGTTCTTC,CASSLEAPGEQFF
TRBD1,TRBV29-1,TRBJ1-1,many,TGCAGCGTCGGGGACAGGAGAAACACTGAAGCTTTCTTT,CSVGDRRNTEAFF
TRBD2,TRBV6-2/TRBV6-3,TRBJ2-7,.,TGTGCCAGCAGGAGACTAGCAGCTAACTACGAGCAGTACTTC,CASRRLAANYEQYF
.,TRBV5-1,TRBJ2-1,many,TGCGCCAGCAGCTCCCCGGACTCGAACTCCTACAATGAGCAGTTCTTC,CASSSPDSNSYNEQFF
.,TRBV10-3,TRBJ2-1,few,TGTGCCGCCACCGGGACAACCGTGAATGAGCAGTTCTTC,CAATGTTVNEQFF
TRBD2,TRBV11-2,TRBJ2-3,few,TGTGCCAGCAGGCTGACTAGCGGGAGGGCCGGGACAGATACGCAGTATTTT,CASRLTSGRAGTDTQYF
TRBD1,TRBV20-1,TRBJ1-6,many,TGCAGTGCTAGAGATCGGACAGGGGGAGGGTCCCTCCACTTT,CSARDRTGGGSLHF
TRBD2,TRBV20-1,TRBJ2-1,.,TGCAGTGCTAGAGAAGAACTAGCGGGAGTGTATGGCTATGAGCAGTTCTTC,CSAREELAGVYGYEQFF
TRBD1,TRBV5-1,TRBJ2-3,.,TGCGCCAGCAGCTTGGCCGGGACAGGGCGGAATACGCAGTATTTT,CASSLAGTGRNTQYF
.,TRBV5-1,TRBJ1-6,few,TGCGCCAGCAGCTTACGTAGCGGCGACTATAATTCACCCCTCCACTTT,CASSLRSGDYNSPLHF
.,TRBV20-1,TRBJ2-5,.,TGCAGTGCCGCCAAAGAGACCCAGTACTTC,CSAAKETQYF
.,TRBV20-1,TRBJ1-4,.,TGCAGTGCTAGAGATCGTAGGACGGGCGAAAAACTGTTTTTT,CSARDRRTGEKLFF
.,TRBV12-3/TRBV12-4,TRBJ2-2,many,TGTGCCAGCAGCCCTGGGGACCGCCACACCGGGGAGCTGTTTTTT,CASSPGDRHTGELFF
.,TRBV7-2,TRBJ1-1,many,TGTGCCAGCCAAGGACTGACGAACACTGAAGCTTTCTTT,CASQGLTNTEAFF
.,TRBV16,TRBJ2-3,.,TGTGCCAGCAGCCGCAGCGTTGAGGATACGCAGTATTTT,CASSRSVEDTQYF
TRBD2,TRBV7-9,TRBJ2-1,few,TGTGCCAGCAGCTCAACTAGCGGGAGGGGGCATGAGCAGTTCTTC,CASSSTSGRGHEQFF
.,TRBV7-3,TRBJ2-2,.,TGTGCCAGCAGCGCAGGGTCCGGGGAGCTGTTTTTT,CASSAGSGELFF
.,TRBV5-6,TRBJ2-3,few,TGTGCCAGCAGCCGCGACGGAGGGCTATCCCCAGATACGCAGTATTTT,CASSRDGGLSPDTQYF
.,TRBV9,TRBJ2-7,few,TGTGCCAGCAGCGCCAGACAGGACTTTCGCGAGCAGTACTTC,CASSARQDFREQYF
.,TRBV7-9,TRBJ1-2,many,TGTGCCAGTAGGAGGGTCACCTATGGCTACACCTTC,CASRRVTYGYTF
TRBD2,TRBV27,TRBJ2-7,many,TGTGCCAGCACGTTAACTAGCGGAGGCAAAAACGAGCAGTACTTC,CASTLTSGGKNEQYF
.,TRBV5-8,TRBJ2-1,many,TGTGCCAGCAGCTTGGATGGGGCGGGGGCCGTCAATGAGCAGTTCTTC,CASSLDGAGAVNEQFF
.,TRBV24-1,TRBJ1-5,many,TGTGCCACCGGCCCTTGGGTGGGGAAGCCCCAGCATTTT,CATGPWVGKPQHF
.,TRBV27,TRBJ1-3,many,TGTGCCAGCAGTTCGGACAAGAGCTCTGGAAACACCATATATTTT,CASSSDKSSGNTIYF
.,TRBV5-6,TRBJ2-3,.,TGTGCCAGCAGTTCATACCGTAGCACAGATACGCAGTATTTT,CASSSYRSTDTQYF
.,TRBV18,TRBJ1-4,few,TGTGCCAGCTCACCGTTGGGGGACGCTGAAAAACTGTTTTTT,CASSPLGDAEKLFF
.,TRBV12-3/TRBV12-4,TRBJ1-5,many,TGTGCCAGCAGTCTGGACAGATCCCGCAATCAGCCCCAGCATTTT,CASSLDRSRNQPQHF
.,TRBV3-1,TRBJ2-2,few,TGTGCCAGCAGCCAAGTCGTCCTGAGCACCGGGGAGCTGTTTTTT,CASSQVVLSTGELFF
TRBD1,TRBV6-1,TRBJ2-7,few,TGTGCCAGCACTACCTCACAGGGGGCCTACGAGCAGTACTTC,CASTTSQGAYEQYF
.,TRBV6-1,TRBJ2-3,.,TGTGCCAGCAGTGAAGTAGCAGGGCGGAGGGAGTATTTT,CASSEVAGRREYF